The rows below give T cell receptor beta chains drawn from one sample of a study of T cell responses to AZD1222 COVID-19 vaccine. TCRdb's copy holds only in-frame clones and misses some; the assay was immunoSEQ multiplex PCR. The table has approximately 190,000 clones, 94% seen once; the top ten hold roughly a tenth. The source was peripheral blood, collected on day 0 of AZD1222 vaccination. The receptors derive from an adult in good health. Each CDR3 is given with its conserved first and last residue. The D gene is left open where the match is weak. Size tells how often a clone was seen (once, few, many) or the class of an expanded clone, and some rows leave it out.

CDR3aa	CDR3nt	len	d_gene	v_gene	j_gene	abundance
CASSSGQDTRQYF	TGCGCCAGCAGCTCCGGACAGGACACTAGGCAGTACTTC	13	TRBD1	TRBV5-1	TRBJ2-7	-
CASSSPSGRPKTYEQYF	TGTGCCAGCAGTTCCCCGTCAGGGCGCCCCAAAACCTACGAGCAGTACTTC	17	-	TRBV28	TRBJ2-7	-
CATSDLVSPGTDTQYF	TGTGCCACCAGTGATTTAGTTTCTCCGGGCACAGATACGCAGTATTTT	16	-	TRBV24-1	TRBJ2-3	-
CASRPDRSNQPQHF	TGTGCCAGCAGGCCAGATAGGAGCAATCAGCCCCAGCATTTT	14	-	TRBV6-5	TRBJ1-5	-
CASTPGQGANSPLHF	TGTGCCAGTACCCCGGGACAGGGGGCTAATTCACCCCTCCACTTT	15	TRBD1	TRBV19	TRBJ1-6	-
CASSQGSLRGTYEQYF	TGTGCCAGCAGCCAAGGATCCCTGCGGGGGACCTACGAGCAGTACTTC	16	TRBD2	TRBV3-1/TRBV3-2	TRBJ2-7	-
CASSQGRGQGTEAFF	TGCGCCAGCAGCCAAGGGAGGGGGCAGGGCACTGAAGCTTTCTTT	15	TRBD1	TRBV4-1	TRBJ1-1	-
CASSPRDRNTGELFF	TGTGCCAGCAGCCCCCGGGACAGAAACACCGGGGAGCTGTTTTTT	15	TRBD1	TRBV4-2	TRBJ2-2	-
CASSSYDSSGNTIYF	TGTGCCAGCAGCTCGTACGACAGCTCTGGAAACACCATATATTTT	15	-	TRBV7-9	TRBJ1-3	-
CASSIVAGNSIDTQYF	TGTGCCAGTAGTATTGTGGCAGGGAATTCAATAGATACGCAGTATTTT	16	-	TRBV19	TRBJ2-3	once
CASSPTGVETQYF	TGTGCCAGCAGCCCTACAGGGGTAGAGACCCAGTACTTC	13	TRBD1	TRBV14	TRBJ2-5	-
CASSLVGGFHNSPLHF	TGTGCCAGCAGTTTAGTCGGAGGCTTTCATAATTCACCCCTCCACTTT	16	-	TRBV27	TRBJ1-6	-
CASRLAGAGLNNQPQHF	TGTGCAAGTCGCTTAGCGGGGGCGGGGTTGAACAATCAGCCCCAGCATTTT	17	-	TRBV12-2	TRBJ1-5	-
CASSLRTGRNTEAFF	TGTGCCAGCAGCCTCCGGACAGGCAGGAACACTGAAGCTTTCTTT	15	TRBD1	TRBV14	TRBJ1-1	-
CASSLGQRTRDHSYEQYF	TGTGCCAGCAGTTTAGGGCAGAGAACCCGGGACCACTCCTACGAGCAGTACTTC	18	-	TRBV27	TRBJ2-7	-
CASSSLQGERHQETQYF	TGTGCCAGCAGCTCCCTACAGGGGGAAAGGCACCAAGAGACCCAGTACTTC	17	TRBD1	TRBV13	TRBJ2-5	-
CASSARERSTDTQYF	TGTGCCAGCAGCGCCAGGGAGCGGAGCACAGATACGCAGTATTTT	15	-	TRBV9	TRBJ2-3	-
CASTIWGTEAFF	TGTGCCAGCACCATTTGGGGAACTGAAGCTTTCTTT	12	-	TRBV12-3/TRBV12-4	TRBJ1-1	-
CAISDPLAGGLVQETQYF	TGTGCCATCAGTGACCCACTAGCGGGAGGGCTAGTCCAAGAGACCCAGTACTTC	18	TRBD2	TRBV10-3	TRBJ2-5	-
CASKAFGTKNIQYF	TGTGCCAGTAAGGCTTTCGGGACCAAAAACATTCAGTACTTC	14	-	TRBV19	TRBJ2-4	-
CASSEYSGGRETQYF	TGTGCCAGCAGTGAATATAGTGGGGGCCGGGAGACCCAGTACTTC	15	-	TRBV25-1	TRBJ2-5	-
CAISPGLATNEKLFF	TGTGCCATCAGTCCGGGGCTGGCCACTAATGAAAAACTGTTTTTT	15	-	TRBV10-3	TRBJ1-4	-
CASSSTGNTGELFF	TGCGCCAGCAGTTCGACAGGGAACACCGGGGAGCTGTTTTTT	14	-	TRBV2	TRBJ2-2	-
CSVDGGPSYNEQFF	TGCAGCGTTGACGGCGGGCCCTCCTACAATGAGCAGTTCTTC	14	-	TRBV29-1	TRBJ2-1	-
CASSLGLAGGYSYNEQFF	TGCGCCAGCAGCCTGGGACTAGCGGGAGGGTACTCCTACAATGAGCAGTTCTTC	18	TRBD2	TRBV5-1	TRBJ2-1	-
CAWEDRGDHNEQFF	TGTGCCTGGGAGGACAGGGGCGATCACAATGAGCAGTTCTTC	14	TRBD1	TRBV30	TRBJ2-1	-
CATSRDQQFNEKLFF	TGTGCCACCAGCAGAGACCAGCAATTTAATGAAAAACTGTTTTTT	15	-	TRBV15	TRBJ1-4	few
CASSYAGRGKGEKLFF	TGTGCCAGCAGTTACGCCGGCAGGGGGAAGGGTGAAAAACTGTTTTTT	16	TRBD1	TRBV6-5	TRBJ1-4	-
CASSLPGGDTEAFF	TGTGCCAGCAGCTTACCGGGAGGGGACACTGAAGCTTTCTTT	14	-	TRBV7-2	TRBJ1-1	-
CASFLQGVTEAFF	TGCGCCAGCTTCCTGCAGGGGGTCACTGAAGCTTTCTTT	13	TRBD1	TRBV5-1	TRBJ1-1	-
CASSAGGGNQPQHF	TGTGCCAGTAGTGCAGGGGGCGGCAATCAGCCCCAGCATTTT	14	TRBD1	TRBV19	TRBJ1-5	-
CASSASPGANVLTF	TGTGCCAGCAGTGCCTCACCTGGGGCCAACGTCCTGACTTTC	14	-	TRBV25-1	TRBJ2-6	-
CASSFQPFGREPSGANVLTF	TGTGCCAGCAGCTTCCAACCCTTCGGACGGGAACCCTCCGGGGCCAACGTCCTGACTTTC	20	-	TRBV6-8	TRBJ2-6	-
CASTYQGSTEAFF	TGTGCCAGCACCTACCAAGGGAGCACTGAAGCTTTCTTT	13	-	TRBV9	TRBJ1-1	-
CASSPPTGELFF	TGTGCCAGCAGCCCCCCCACCGGGGAGCTGTTTTTT	12	-	TRBV7-3	TRBJ2-2	-
CAISDSGTSTDTQYF	TGTGCCATCAGTGATAGCGGGACTAGCACAGATACGCAGTATTTT	15	TRBD2	TRBV10-3	TRBJ2-3	-
CSARVRGGYTF	TGCAGTGCTAGAGTCCGAGGGGGCTACACCTTC	11	-	TRBV20-1	TRBJ1-2	once
CASSTGPSYEQYF	TGTGCCAGCAGCACTGGGCCCTCCTACGAGCAGTACTTC	13	-	TRBV11-2	TRBJ2-7	-
CASGHEINQPQHF	TGTGCTAGTGGCCATGAGATTAATCAGCCCCAGCATTTT	13	-	TRBV12-5	TRBJ1-5	-
CASSSGLAGAKNIQYF	TGTGCCAGCAGTTCCGGACTAGCGGGAGCCAAAAACATTCAGTACTTC	16	TRBD2	TRBV6-5	TRBJ2-4	-
CASSLAGVTDEQFF	TGTGCCAGCAGCTTAGCGGGAGTAACCGATGAGCAGTTCTTC	14	TRBD2	TRBV5-6	TRBJ2-1	-
CASSRAGGGEQFF	TGTGCCAGCAGTCGAGCAGGGGGCGGTGAGCAGTTCTTC	13	TRBD1	TRBV28	TRBJ2-1	-
CASSSGTVNEQFF	TGTGCCAGCAGTTCCGGGACAGTCAATGAGCAGTTCTTC	13	TRBD1	TRBV12-3/TRBV12-4	TRBJ2-1	-
CASSGWTSGLPSTDTQYF	TGTGCCAGCAGCGGTTGGACTAGCGGGCTACCTAGCACAGATACGCAGTATTTT	18	TRBD2	TRBV7-2	TRBJ2-3	-
CASSQGKGTQYF	TGTGCCAGCAGCCAGGGCAAAGGGACCCAGTACTTC	12	-	TRBV14	TRBJ2-5	-
CASSQEGEQYF	TGTGCCAGCAGCCAGGAGGGCGAGCAGTACTTC	11	-	TRBV3-1/TRBV3-2	TRBJ2-7	-
CASSQDYRADTQYF	TGTGCCAGCAGCCAAGATTACAGGGCTGATACGCAGTATTTT	14	-	TRBV3-1/TRBV3-2	TRBJ2-3	-
CASSSSGPSARNEQYF	TGTGCCAGCAGCTCATCTGGGCCTAGCGCACGCAACGAGCAGTACTTC	16	-	TRBV5-4	TRBJ2-7	-
CARSPSGNQDEQFF	TGCGCCAGATCCCCTAGCGGGAATCAGGATGAGCAGTTCTTC	14	TRBD2	TRBV10-1	TRBJ2-1	once
CASSQDRLLLGGYTF	TGTGCCAGCAGCCAGGACAGGCTGCTATTAGGCGGCTACACCTTC	15	TRBD1	TRBV5-4	TRBJ1-2	-
CASSQVTGNTIYF	TGCGCCAGCAGCCAAGTAACAGGAAACACCATATATTTT	13	-	TRBV4-1	TRBJ1-3	-
CASSFPPGRAGNTIYF	TGTGCCAGCAGTTTCCCCCCGGGTAGGGCCGGAAACACCATATATTTT	16	-	TRBV27	TRBJ1-3	-
CASSPPGGRSSYEQYF	TGTGCCAGCAGCCCCCCAGGGGGCCGTAGCTCCTACGAGCAGTACTTC	16	TRBD1	TRBV5-4	TRBJ2-7	-
CASSADSLSYEQYF	TGCGCCAGCAGCGCCGACTCGCTATCCTACGAGCAGTACTTC	14	-	TRBV5-1	TRBJ2-7	-
CASSPMGGQVNTIYF	TGTGCCAGCAGCCCCATGGGGGGACAGGTCAACACCATATATTTT	15	TRBD1	TRBV9	TRBJ1-3	-
CASSLRTSGKSEQYF	TGTGCCAGCAGCCTGAGGACTAGCGGGAAGAGCGAGCAGTACTTC	15	TRBD2	TRBV3-1/TRBV3-2	TRBJ2-7	-